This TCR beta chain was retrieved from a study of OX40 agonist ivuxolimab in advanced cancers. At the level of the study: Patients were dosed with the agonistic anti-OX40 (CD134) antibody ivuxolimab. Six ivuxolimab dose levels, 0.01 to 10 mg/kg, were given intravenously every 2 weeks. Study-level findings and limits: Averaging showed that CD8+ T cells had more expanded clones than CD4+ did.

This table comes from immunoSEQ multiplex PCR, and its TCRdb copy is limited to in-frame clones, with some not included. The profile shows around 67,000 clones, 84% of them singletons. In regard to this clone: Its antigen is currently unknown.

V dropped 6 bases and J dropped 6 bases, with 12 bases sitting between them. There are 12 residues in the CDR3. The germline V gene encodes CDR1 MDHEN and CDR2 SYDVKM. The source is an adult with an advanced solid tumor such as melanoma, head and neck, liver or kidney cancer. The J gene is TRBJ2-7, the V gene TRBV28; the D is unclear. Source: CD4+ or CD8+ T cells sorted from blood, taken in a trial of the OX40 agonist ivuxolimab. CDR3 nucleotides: TGTGCCAGCAGCCCCGAGGCCGGCGAGCAGTACTTC. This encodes CASSPEAGEQYF.